One sample yielded the 27 T cell receptor beta chains listed below, sequenced in a study of tumor-infiltrating lymphocytes in primary liver carcinoma. The template, 500 ng total RNA, yielded TCR beta cDNA made with a constant-region primer. Construction of TCR beta libraries relied on three successive nested multiplex PCR rounds employing slightly modified ARM-PCR. Each of the first two PCR rounds ran about 9 cycles with TRBV1-TRBV30 forward and C-beta reverse primers. MiXCR, applied by TCRdb to the multiplex PCR reads, yields one record per CDR3 protein. Seen here are 250,000 to 350,000 distinct CDR3 sequences, around 50% observed once, and the top ten hold over 15%. Blood RNA came from unsorted whole blood; germline DNA was also extracted. Sequenced material: peripheral blood. These receptors were taken from a woman younger than 45 with primary liver carcinoma and hepatitis B virus infection.

As for this clonotype: Germline and junction disagree at one end, which may indicate a read error. The rearrangement joins TRBV28 to TRBJ2-7; tentative D call: TRBD1 (6 bases). The germline CDR1 and CDR2 sequences are MDHEN and SYDVKM. The CDR3 length is 16 residues. Here the CDR3 reads CASSLDPLGAIEEHYF. CDR3 DNA sequence: TGTGCCAGCAGCCTGGACCCACTGGGGGCAATTGAAGAGCATTACTTC.

This clonotype was found many times. The genes are TRBV4-2 and TRBJ1-1; 9 nucleotides align to TRBD1. Per the germline V gene, CDR1 is LGHNA and CDR2 is YNFKEQ. Trimming at V came to 4 bases and at J to 0 bases, leaving 15 bases not matched to a gene. The CDR3 has 19 residues. CDR3 residues: CASSLRSGMTGGMNTEAFF. The DNA for the CDR3 is TGTGCCAGCAGCCTACGTTCAGGAATGACAGGGGGGATGAACACTGAAGCTTTCTTT.

The sample holds a few counts of this clonotype. The chain uses TRBV4-2 and TRBJ2-2; 10 positions match TRBD2. The CDR3 extends over 15 amino acids. In germline, CDR1 is LGHNA, CDR2 YNFKEQ. V lost 3 bases, J lost 7 bases, and 5 bases stayed unmatched. The CDR3 region has the DNA TGTGCCAGCAGCCATCTAGCGGGAGTGGGCGGGGAGCTGTTTTTT. Encoded protein: CASSHLAGVGGELFF.

V and J are TRBV4-3 and TRBJ2-7, with D maybe TRBD1 (5 bases). Deletions cut 0 bases from V and 2 bases from J, with 17 bases between. The CDR3 sequence is 17 residues long. Germline CDR1 reads LGHNA; CDR2 reads YSLEER. The CDR3 here is CASSQDVGASSPYEQYF. CDR3 DNA: TGCGCCAGCAGCCAAGACGTAGGGGCCAGTTCGCCCTACGAGCAGTACTTC.

A note on this clonotype: This could be a read error, since a much larger clone is one nucleotide away. The V and J genes are TRBV29-1 and TRBJ2-1; D assignment may be TRBD1 or TRBD2 (5 bases each). V lost 7 bases to trimming and J lost 14 bases, with 18 bases between them. The CDR3 is 11 residues long. Germline CDR1 and CDR2: SQVTM and ANQGSEA. The CDR3 DNA sequence: TGCAGCGCCGTCTTGGCGAGAGGGGAGTTCTTC. Amino acids: CSAVLARGEFF.

Comment on this clonotype: The germline gene is not matched at one end of the junction; a read error may be the cause. The rearrangement uses TRBV6-5 and TRBJ1-1; D is ambiguous. Germline V lookup: CDR1 MNHEY, CDR2 SVGAGI. There are 14 residues in the CDR3. The CDR3 loop reads CTSSYGGVNTEAFF. CDR3 coding DNA: TGTACCAGCAGTTACGGTGGGGTGAACACTGAAGCTTTCTTT.

This clonotype was detected ten times or more. The chain couples TRBV6-5 to TRBJ2-2; TRBD2 matches 9 bases. The CDR3 is 16 residues long. CDR1 is MNHEY and CDR2 is SVGAGI in the germline V gene. V dropped 6 bases and J dropped 5; count of bases not matched to a gene: 10. The CDR3 coding sequence is TGTGCCAGCAGCCTCCTTGCGGGAGGGAAAACCGGGGAGCTGTTTTTT. Its protein is CASSLLAGGKTGELFF.

This clonotype was seen at least ten times. The chain uses TRBV12-3 or TRBV12-4 and TRBJ2-3, with D perhaps assigned TRBD1 or TRBD2 (5 bases each). The CDR3 is 13 residues long. The ends were cut back, 5 bases at V and 8 bases at J, with 14 bases in the middle. The CDR3 DNA reads as TGTGCCAGCAGTGCCCCGGGACGGGTTACGCAGTATTTT. Encoded protein: CASSAPGRVTQYF.

This clonotype has more than one count but fewer than ten. V gene TRBV7-9 combines with J gene TRBJ2-2; 10 bases line up with TRBD2. J lost 0 bases, V lost 6 bases, and 13 bases had no gene match. There are 19 residues in the CDR3. Per germline, CDR1 SEHNR and CDR2 FQNEAQ (reference sequence). The CDR3 is CASRPVKTSGPSNTGELFF. The CDR3 nucleotides are TGTGCCAGCAGGCCCGTAAAGACTAGCGGGCCCTCGAACACCGGGGAGCTGTTTTTT.

On this clonotype itself: The CDR3 does not close with the conserved phenylalanine or tryptophan, likely indicating a read error. This rearrangement joins TRBV7-9 to TRBJ2-7; D is perhaps TRBD1 (5 bases). CDR3 length: 14 residues. Germline assignment: CDR1 SEHNR and CDR2 FQNEAQ (reference sequence). CDR3 nucleotide sequence: TGCGCCAGCAGCTTAAATCCAGGGATGCACGAGCAGTACCTC. Translated, it gives CASSLNPGMHEQYL.

Worth noting for this clonotype: This may be a read error, as it is one base from a much larger clone. The rearrangement uses TRBV29-1 and TRBJ1-2, with unresolved D. The CDR3 has 11 amino acids. V lost 5 bases, J lost 3 bases, and 7 bases lay in between. Germline V gives CDR1 SQVTM, CDR2 ANQGSEA. The CDR3 loop reads CSVPRDYGYTF. As DNA, the CDR3 is TGCAGCGTTCCCAGAGACTATGGCTACACCTTC.

Worth noting for this clonotype: This could be a read error, since a much larger clone is one nucleotide away. J is TRBJ1-6 and V is TRBV6-6; tentative D call: TRBD1 (6 bases). CDR1 and CDR2 (germline): MNHNY, SVGAGI (reference sequence). The CDR3 extends over 14 amino acids. V was trimmed by 6 bases and J by 13 bases, leaving 19 bases between them. DNA for the CDR3: TGTGCCAGCAGAAAGAACAGGGAGAACCGGCCCCTCCACTTT. This gives the protein CASRKNRENRPLHF.

This rearrangement joins TRBV12-3 or TRBV12-4 to TRBJ2-7, with a tentative D call TRBD1 (5 bases). V was shortened by 3 bases and J by 10 bases, with 19 bases between the two germline ends. This CDR3 is built from 14 residues. The CDR3 loop reads CASSLGQKVKEQYF. In nucleotides, the CDR3 is TGTGCCAGCAGTTTGGGGCAGAAAGTAAAGGAACAGTACTTC.

Notes on this clonotype: Sequence at one end of the junction differs from germline and may be a read error. V and J are TRBV29-1 and TRBJ1-1; D remains ambiguous. This CDR3 comprises 11 residues. Germline V gene data show CDR1 as SQVTM and CDR2 as ANQGSEA. CDR3 DNA sequence: TGCAGCGCAACTCAGAACACTGAAGCTTTATTT. Protein sequence: CSATQNTEALF.

The chain combines TRBV30 with TRBJ2-5, with D perhaps matching TRBD2 (5 bases). Germline V lookup: CDR1 GTSNPN, CDR2 SVGIG (reference sequence). The V and J ends lost 0 bases and 2 bases respectively, with 7 bases between them. This CDR3 comprises 13 residues. In DNA form, the CDR3 reads TGTGCCTGGAGTGTAGGGAGTCAAGAGACCCAGTACTTC. It translates to CAWSVGSQETQYF.

With regard to this clonotype: The junction departs from the called germline gene at one end, perhaps through a read error. V is TRBV28 and J is TRBJ2-7; either TRBD1 or TRBD2 may supply D (6 bases each). CDR3 size: 15 residues. Germline V CDR1 and CDR2: MDHEN, SYDVKM. In DNA form, the CDR3 reads TGTGCCGGCAGTTCAGCCGGGAGAGGGGGCTACGAGCAGTACTTC. Its translation is CAGSSAGRGGYEQYF.

In its sample, this clonotype was seen a few times. The germline gene is not matched at one end of the junction; a read error may be the cause. V gene TRBV11-3 combines with J gene TRBJ2-3, with a weak D call TRBD2 (6 bases). The CDR3 runs 16 residues. Germline CDR1 reads SGHNT; CDR2 reads YENEEA. CDR3 sequence (DNA): TGTACCAGCAGCTCCCGGGGACTGGGCCTCACAGATACGCAGTATTTT. It codes for CTSSSRGLGLTDTQYF. The variable domain in full, with the rest retrieved from reference TRBV11-3 and TRBJ2-3, is EAGVVQSPRYKIIEKKQPVAFWCNPISGHNTLYWYLQNLGQGPELLIRYENEEAVDDSQLPKDRFSAERLKGVDSTLKIQPAELGDSAVYLCTSSSRGLGLTDTQYFGPGTRLTVL.

Regarding this clonotype: Sequence at one end of the junction differs from germline and may be a read error. The V and J genes are TRBV4-1 and TRBJ2-7; tentatively, D is TRBD1 (5 bases). The CDR3 runs 15 residues. CDR1 and CDR2 (germline): MGHRA, YSYEKL. The CDR3 DNA reads as TGCGCCAGCAGCCGAGATGAAGGGGTTTCCTACGAGCGGTACTTC. Translating gives CASSRDEGVSYERYF.

To note about this clonotype: Its ends do not fully match the called genes, so a read error is possible. The chain employs TRBV11-2 and TRBJ2-7, with 7 positions matching TRBD1. The germline CDR1 and CDR2 sequences are SGHAT and FQNNGV. The CDR3 consists of 15 residues. CDR3 nucleotide sequence: TGTGTCAGCAGCTTACGGGGACAGCGAAACTACGAGCAGTACTTC. Protein sequence: CVSSLRGQRNYEQYF.

In regard to this clonotype: A much larger clone differs by one base, so this may be a read error. This chain links TRBV12-3 or TRBV12-4 with TRBJ2-2; weak D call: TRBD2 (6 bases). The CDR3 runs 16 residues. The CDR3 DNA sequence: TGTGCCAGCAGACTCGGGGCGGGGTTTCGGACCGGGGTGCTGTTTTTT. It specifies CASRLGAGFRTGVLFF.

Turning to this clonotype: A much larger clone sits a single nucleotide away, making a read error possible. The chain has TRBV29-1 and TRBJ1-1; no clear D gene. From germline, CDR1 is SQVTM and CDR2 ANQGSEA. The CDR3 is 14 residues long. CDR3 loop: CSARGDGLKTEAFF. The CDR3 bases are TGCAGCGCCCGAGGCGACGGACTGAAAACTGAAGCTTTCTTT.

A note on this clonotype: Being one base from a much bigger clone, this may be a read error. This sequence joins TRBV29-1 and TRBJ2-3; no clear D gene. This CDR3 spans 12 amino acids. Trimming left V 7 bases short and J 1 base short, with 9 bases between. The germline V gene has CDR1 SQVTM and CDR2 ANQGSEA. The DNA for the CDR3 is TGCAGCGCCGACGGAGGCACAGATACGCAGTATTTT. It encodes CSADGGTDTQYF.

Remarks on this clonotype: A read error may explain this, as a much larger clone is one base away. The J gene is TRBJ2-3, the V gene TRBV4-2; D gene uncertain. The CDR3 has 16 residues. Looked up from germline, CDR1 is LGHNA and CDR2 is YNFKEQ. Trimming took 1 base from V and 0 from J, leaving 11 bases between them. CDR3 sequence reads: CASSQVRRESTDTQYF. The CDR3 region has the DNA TGTGCCAGCAGCCAAGTGCGTAGAGAGAGCACAGATACGCAGTATTTT.

The V gene is TRBV28, the J gene TRBJ2-5, with 7 bases that match TRBD2. The CDR3 is 15 amino acids. V shed 7 bases and J 5 bases; nucleotides not matched to a gene: 13. Germline assignment: CDR1 MDHEN and CDR2 SYDVKM. The CDR3 here is CASTPSTGRAETQYF. The CDR3 DNA is TGTGCCAGCACCCCGAGCACGGGGAGGGCGGAGACCCAGTACTTC.

This clonotype has only one observation. The V gene is TRBV19, the J gene TRBJ2-1; D might be TRBD2 (6 bases). Germline V gene lookup returns CDR1 LNHDA and CDR2 SQIVND (reference sequence). There are 14 residues in the CDR3. The V and J ends lost 3 bases and 6 bases respectively, with 12 bases between them. As DNA, the CDR3 is TGTGCCAGTAGTATGGCGGGGTCGACCAATGAGCAGTTCTTC. Translating it yields CASSMAGSTNEQFF. Drawing the rest from reference TRBV19 and TRBJ2-1, the complete variable domain is DGGITQSPKYLFRKEGQNVTLSCEQNLNHDAMYWYRQDPGQGLRLIYYSQIVNDFQKGDIAEGYSVSREKKESFPLTVTSAQKNPTAFYLCASSMAGSTNEQFFGPGTRLTVL.

For this clonotype: One junction end does not reproduce the germline sequence, and a read error may be involved. This sequence joins TRBV11-1 and TRBJ1-2; TRBD1 aligns across 7 bases. The CDR3 extends over 14 amino acids. Germline-derived CDR1 and CDR2 are SGHAT and FQDESV (reference sequence). Here the CDR3 DNA reads TGTGCCAGAAGCGCTCAGACAGGGAACTATGGCTTCACCTTC. It is translated as CARSAQTGNYGFTF.

Concerning this clonotype: Germline is not matched at one junction end, which may reflect a read error. V gene TRBV11-2 combines with J gene TRBJ1-2; D unresolved. The CDR3 is 16 amino acids. Looked up from germline, CDR1 is SGHAT and CDR2 is FQNNGV. CDR3 sequence reads: CASGLDQLRTNYGYTF. The DNA of the CDR3 is TGTGCCAGCGGCTTAGATCAGCTGAGGACTAACTATGGCTACACCTTC.